This TCR beta chain emerged from a study of T cell responses to AZD1222 COVID-19 vaccine. This table comes from immunoSEQ multiplex PCR, and its TCRdb copy is limited to in-frame clones, with some not included. This sample yields roughly 150,000 clones, of which 90% to 95% are seen a single time; about 4.6% belongs to the top ten. Between the trimmed V and J ends, which lost 2 bases and 9 bases, there was a span of 7 bases. Germline lookup yields CDR1 SNHLY and CDR2 FYNNEI. CDR3 size: 11 residues. The clonotype was recovered from an adult who received the AZD1222 COVID-19 vaccine. The material sequenced was peripheral blood, taken 28 days after the second AZD1222 dose. The rearrangement joins TRBV2 to TRBJ1-2, with D unresolved. The CDR3 region is CASSEMVSYTF. The CDR3 DNA is TGTGCCAGCAGTGAAATGGTGAGCTACACCTTC.